This TCR beta chain was identified in a study of T-cell memory formation after mild COVID-19. The study, taken as a whole, reports: CD4+ contracting clones were found mainly in CM and EM, and CD8+ ones in EMRA.

This clonotype was recorded a few times. What it recognizes is unknown. TCRdb fed the 5' RACE reads into MiXCR, producing one record per CDR3 protein. This table has 170,000 or so distinct CDR3 sequences, around 21% appearing once. Source material: PBMCs or a T cell subset sorted from them (not recorded which). This receptor was obtained from an adult woman who had mild COVID-19 (a few samples of this study predate the infection). Cell type and time point are not known.

This CDR3 reads CASSLIPGQGNTEAFF. The CDR3 DNA follows: TGTGCCAGCAGTTTAATTCCGGGACAGGGGAACACTGAAGCTTTCTTT. J is TRBJ1-1 and V is TRBV27; 9 bases are shared with TRBD1. Germline CDR1 reads MNHEY; CDR2 reads SMNVEV (reference sequence). V dropped 2 bases and J dropped 1; count of bases not matched to a gene: 5. The CDR3 runs to 16 residues.